The text below deals with one T cell receptor (beta chain). The antigen is unknown. The sample is drawn from a study of blood T cells in healthy people across ages. Then a second PCR, running roughly 6 to 11 cycles, was carried out with a sample-barcoded 5' primer and a J-beta primer mix. Per sample, CDR3-containing paired-end reads numbered at least 2.5 million. TCRdb fed the 5' RACE reads into MiXCR, producing one record per CDR3 protein. The sample lists approximately 1,100,000 distinct CDR3 sequences, under 55% seen once, with under 20% in the top ten. Caucasian individuals from Russia who were healthy and aged roughly 6 to 100 acted as donors. Donors each provided ten milliliters of peripheral blood. Germline values: CDR1 ENHRY, CDR2 SYGVKD. This CDR3 is built from 17 residues. V lost 0 bases to trimming and J lost 5 bases, with 16 bases between them. Study-level points and caveats: A roughly linear age-dependent decrease characterized TCR beta diversity per million T cells.

This sequence was found in an older woman in good health. The sequenced material came from blood. The chain combines TRBV10-3 with TRBJ1-4; no firm D call. For the CDR3, the DNA is TGTGCCATCAGTGAGTCGACGGACCCTGAGTTAAATGAAAAACTGTTTTTT. It translates to CAISESTDPELNEKLFF.